This T cell receptor beta chain came from a study of T cell responses to AZD1222 COVID-19 vaccine. Study background: The analysis combined second doses at about 4 or about 12 weeks.

V lost 4 bases and J lost 0, with 20 bases in between. From germline, CDR1 is SGHRS and CDR2 YFSETQ. The CDR3 is 18 amino acids. Profiling relied on immunoSEQ multiplex PCR, and the TCRdb table lists in-frame clones only, not all of them. The sample has 25,000 to 30,000 clones, roughly 89% seen once. The sequence was collected from an adult in good health. The V call is TRBV5-1, the J call TRBJ1-3; no reliable D call. Material: peripheral blood, obtained on day 0 of AZD1222 vaccination. The CDR3 sequence: CASSQDPRASSSGNTIYF. The CDR3 nucleotides read TGCGCCAGCAGCCAGGACCCCAGAGCCTCAAGCTCTGGAAACACCATATATTTT.